The 20 T cell receptor beta chains presented below share a single source sample, sequenced in a study of T cells in Graves' hyperthyroidism and ophthalmopathy. TCR beta CDR3 regions were amplified from RNA. A set of HTBI primers served as the primers for a first-round RT-PCR of the TCR CDR3. MiXCR, applied by TCRdb to the multiplex PCR reads, yields one record per CDR3 protein. The table has roughly 180,000 distinct CDR3 sequences, 8% to 9.5% seen once. The specimen was blood. These receptors were obtained from a woman aged 18-35 years with Graves' hyperthyroidism that later progressed to Graves' ophthalmopathy.

This clonotype has ten or more counts. This rearrangement joins TRBV9 to TRBJ1-6; weak D call: TRBD1 (5 bases). Germline V lookup: CDR1 SGDLS, CDR2 YYNGEE. Trimming pared 3 bases from V and 7 bases from J, leaving 11 bases between. The CDR3 has 14 residues. The CDR3 here is CASSGGVENSPLHF. The DNA of the CDR3 is TGTGCCAGCAGCGGGGGGGTGGAGAATTCACCCCTCCACTTT.

This clonotype was counted many times. This chain connects TRBV3-1 to TRBJ1-3; D is unclear. Germline loops: CDR1 LGHDT, CDR2 YNNKEL (reference sequence). Trimming left V 1 base short and J 4 bases short, with 2 bases between. The CDR3 is 12 amino acids. This CDR3 reads CASSQGGNTIYF. The CDR3 DNA reads as TGTGCCAGCAGCCAAGGGGGAAACACCATATATTTT.

The chain carries TRBV5-4 and TRBJ1-6; no clear D gene. V dropped 0 bases and J dropped 1 base, with 11 bases sitting between them. Germline lookup yields CDR1 SGHNT and CDR2 YYREEE (reference sequence). This CDR3 spans 17 amino acids. The CDR3 sequence: CASSLGAAKSYNSPLHF. The CDR3, as DNA: TGTGCCAGCAGCTTGGGGGCAGCCAAATCCTATAATTCACCCCTCCACTTT.

Of note for this clonotype: A clone one base away is much larger, so this may be a read error. This chain uses TRBV20-1 with TRBJ1-5; 8 bases are shared with TRBD1. The CDR3 loop spans 13 amino acids. Germline V gene sequence: CDR1 DFQATT, CDR2 SNEGSKA (reference sequence). V lost 6 bases to trimming and J lost 8 bases; unmatched junction nucleotides: 9. The CDR3 DNA reads as TGCAGTGCAGAAAGGACAGGGAATGAGCCCCAGCATTTT. Translating it yields CSAERTGNEPQHF.

At least ten counts were recorded for this clonotype. This chain joins TRBV20-1 and TRBJ2-1; D is perhaps TRBD2 (5 bases). This CDR3 is 13 amino acids long. The germline V and J ends were trimmed by 1 base and 4 bases, with 8 bases remaining between them. From germline, CDR1 is DFQATT and CDR2 SNEGSKA (reference sequence). The CDR3 here is CSARGLAYNEQFF. CDR3 sequence (DNA): TGCAGTGCTAGAGGTCTAGCTTACAATGAGCAGTTCTTC.

This clonotype was detected ten times or more. The chain carries TRBV2 and TRBJ1-1; 8 nucleotides line up with TRBD1. Germline lookup yields CDR1 SNHLY and CDR2 FYNNEI. This CDR3 has 13 residues. V lost 6 bases and J lost 3; bases outside the gene matches: 3. CDR3 protein: CASRMTGDTEAFF. The CDR3 DNA sequence: TGTGCCAGCAGGATGACAGGGGACACTGAAGCTTTCTTT.

This clonotype was found many times. J is TRBJ2-3 and V is TRBV11-3, with D uncertain. This CDR3 contains 16 residues. With 3 bases removed from V and 0 bases from J, the gap between germline ends came to 13 bases. Germline V gives CDR1 SGHNT, CDR2 YENEEA. The DNA for the CDR3 is TGTGCCAGCAGCTTTTTTAACGGTATTAGCACAGATACGCAGTATTTT. Its protein is CASSFFNGISTDTQYF.

Regarding this clonotype: A read error may produce the germline difference seen at one junction end. The genes are TRBV9 and TRBJ2-2; TRBD2 is a possible D gene (5 bases). Germline values: CDR1 SGDLS, CDR2 YYNGEE. The CDR3 contains 15 residues. CDR3 nucleotides: TGTGCCAGCAGCCCCAACCCGGAAGTGGCCGGGGAGCTGCTTTTT. This gives the protein CASSPNPEVAGELLF.

DNA for the CDR3: TGCAGTGCTGAAGGCTACGAGCAGTACTTC. Translated: CSAEGYEQYF. The genes are TRBV20-1 and TRBJ2-7; D is undetermined. The CDR3 is 10 residues long. V was pared by 5 bases and J by 3 bases, with 5 bases between. The germline V gene encodes CDR1 DFQATT and CDR2 SNEGSKA (reference sequence).

The gene calls are TRBV7-9 and TRBJ1-2, with D uncertain. The CDR3 has 11 residues. V lost 1 base and J 7 bases, leaving 4 bases between the germline ends. Germline lookup yields CDR1 SEHNR and CDR2 FQNEAQ (reference sequence). For the CDR3, the DNA is TGTGCCAGCAGCTTAGAGGGTGGCTACACCTTC. This translates into CASSLEGGYTF. Full variable domain (remainder filled in from reference TRBV7-9 and TRBJ1-2): DTGVSQNPRHKITKRGQNVTFRCDPISEHNRLYWYRQTLGQGPEFLTYFQNEAQLEKSRLLSDRFSAERPKGSFSTLEIQRTEQGDSAMYLCASSLEGGYTFGSGTRLTVV.

Ten or more counts support this clonotype. The J gene is TRBJ1-5, the V gene TRBV2, with a weak D call TRBD1 (5 bases). CDR1 SNHLY and CDR2 FYNNEI come from the germline V gene. CDR3 size: 13 residues. The V and J ends lost 6 bases and 7 bases respectively, with 13 bases between them. The CDR3 DNA reads as TGTGCCAGCAGCTACAGGTTCTGGCAGCCCCAGCATTTT. This encodes CASSYRFWQPQHF.

At least ten counts were recorded for this clonotype. V is TRBV19 and J is TRBJ1-3; D gene uncertain. The CDR3 length is 14 residues. V lost 3 bases, J lost 2 bases, and 8 bases lay in between. Germline CDR1 is LNHDA and CDR2 is SQIVND (reference sequence). The CDR3 reads CASSIETAGNTIYF. Written as DNA, the CDR3 is TGTGCCAGTAGTATCGAAACAGCTGGAAACACCATATATTTT.

This clonotype was detected ten times or more. The chain combines TRBV13 with TRBJ2-3; TRBD2 matches at 14 bases. This CDR3 has 16 residues. Trimming took 2 bases from V and 6 from J; bases not matched to a gene: 4. Per the germline V gene, CDR1 is PRHDT and CDR2 is FYEKMQ (reference sequence). The CDR3 region is CASSLRTSGGPDTQYF. The CDR3 DNA is TGTGCCAGCAGCTTACGGACTAGCGGGGGGCCGGATACGCAGTATTTT.

The sample holds a few counts of this clonotype. The chain links TRBV6-1 to TRBJ2-2; TRBD1 might be the D (5 bases). The CDR3 loop spans 17 amino acids. With 4 bases removed from V and 5 bases from J, the gap between germline ends came to 20 bases. Germline V gives CDR1 MNHNS, CDR2 SASEGT. CDR3 residues: CASSASSRVFLTGELFF. Written as DNA, the CDR3 is TGTGCCAGCAGTGCCTCCTCCAGGGTCTTTTTAACCGGGGAGCTGTTTTTT.

The table lists this clonotype with many counts. The gene calls are TRBV7-8 and TRBJ1-5; 9 nucleotides line up with TRBD1. Trimming removed 5 bases from V and 5 bases from J; junction bases left unmatched: 16. In germline, CDR1 is SGHVS, CDR2 FQNEAQ. This CDR3 is built from 18 residues. The CDR3 protein is CASSILSLLRTGDQPQHF. The CDR3 bases are TGTGCCAGCAGCATACTGTCCCTCTTGAGGACAGGGGATCAGCCCCAGCATTTT. The full variable domain, rest sourced from reference TRBV7-8 and TRBJ1-5, is GAGVSQSPRYKVAKRGQDVALRCDPISGHVSLFWYQQALGQGPEFLTYFQNEAQLDKSGLPSDRFFAERPEGSVSTLKIQRTQQEDSAVYLCASSILSLLRTGDQPQHFGDGTRLSIL.

This clonotype was detected many times. The chain employs TRBV6-5 and TRBJ2-7, with D tentatively TRBD1 (6 bases). Germline values: CDR1 MNHEY, CDR2 SVGAGI. V was trimmed by 0 bases and J by 2 bases, leaving 23 bases between them. This CDR3 is 19 amino acids long. The CDR3 loop is CASSYSPSFPGTKTYEQYF. CDR3 bases: TGTGCCAGCAGTTACTCGCCCTCCTTTCCCGGGACAAAGACCTACGAGCAGTACTTC.

This clonotype was found many times. V is TRBV2 and J is TRBJ1-5; D perhaps matches TRBD1 (6 bases). V lost 4 bases and J 1 base, leaving 8 bases between the germline ends. The CDR3 is 14 residues long. Germline V gives CDR1 SNHLY, CDR2 FYNNEI. CDR3 protein: CASSAGESNQPQHF. CDR3 DNA sequence: TGTGCCAGCAGTGCAGGGGAGAGCAATCAGCCCCAGCATTTT. Full variable domain (outside the CDR3, taken from reference TRBV2 and TRBJ1-5): EPEVTQTPSHQVTQMGQEVILRCVPISNHLYFYWYRQILGQKVEFLVSFYNNEISEKSEIFDDQFSVERPDGSNFTLKIRSTKLEDSAMYFCASSAGESNQPQHFGDGTRLSIL.

This clonotype was counted at least ten times. V usage is TRBV15 and J usage is TRBJ1-5; TRBD1 agrees at 10 bases. After removal of 6 bases from V and 4 bases from J, the junction contained 3 bases not matched to a gene. CDR3 length equals 14 residues. Germline V gives CDR1 LNHNV, CDR2 YYDKDF (reference sequence). Written as DNA, the CDR3 is TGTGCCACCAGGACAGGGGGCGCGAATCAGCCCCAGCATTTT. It translates to CATRTGGANQPQHF.

This clonotype was seen at least ten times. This sequence joins TRBV10-1 and TRBJ2-7, with 9 bases matching TRBD1. Germline lookup yields CDR1 WNHNN and CDR2 SYGVQD (reference sequence). The length of the CDR3 is 15 residues. V lost 4 bases to trimming and J lost 11 bases; unmatched junction nucleotides: 15. As DNA, the CDR3 is TGCGCCAGCAGTGGGGACAGGGAAATTCCATCGGAGAAGTACTTC. Translated: CASSGDREIPSEKYF.

In this sample, this clonotype turned up many times. The V call is TRBV12-3 or TRBV12-4, the J call TRBJ1-5; a possible D gene is TRBD1 (5 bases). The CDR3 loop spans 15 amino acids. V lost 6 bases, J lost 0 bases, and 12 bases lay in between. The CDR3 DNA is TGTGCCAGCAGCCGACAGCCTTATAGCAATCAGCCCCAGCATTTT. This encodes CASSRQPYSNQPQHF.